Sequencing of this T cell receptor (beta chain) was carried out in a study of cytomegalovirus exposure and HLA in healthy donors. The wider study: In an earlier analysis, around 120 million unique TCR beta sequences were found from 150 million to 200 million T cells. Study observations and caveats: Several top significant clusters appeared, in a later analysis, to be linked to common viral pathogens. TCR beta chain V- and J-gene trimming was linked, in a later analysis, to a missense variant in DCLRE1C. At a 0.05 false discovery rate, a later analysis found around 15,000 TCR beta sequences to be associated with HLA alleles.

The CDR3 loop spans 11 amino acids. The V and J ends lost 8 bases and 5 bases respectively, with 10 bases between them. Notes on this clone: Its antigen is not known.

Amplification used 60 Vbeta primers and 13 Jbeta primers. Assay used: immunoSEQ multiplex PCR; TCRdb lists only in-frame clones, some missing. The sample consists of 95,000 to 150,000 clones, nearly 80% of them appearing once. The sequence was collected from a woman aged 25 to 39 in good health and CMV-seropositive. The rearrangement links TRBV23-1 to TRBJ2-7, with D perhaps TRBD2 (5 bases). TRBV23-1 is reported as an ORF; its role is uncertain. The specimen sequenced was PBMCs. The CDR3 loop is CASAPGDEQYF. CDR3 DNA sequence: TGCGCCAGCGCTCCCGGGGACGAGCAGTACTTC.